The 26 T cell receptor beta chains reported below all come from one sample, sequenced in a study of blood T cell repertoires in COVID-19. Some clones are missing from TCRdb's copy, which holds only in-frame ones; the method was immunoSEQ multiplex PCR. The table shows some 110,000 clones, with roughly 83% occurring only once. Sequenced input: peripheral blood. The receptors come from a human donor in a cohort sampled during active COVID-19.

For the CDR3, the DNA is TGTGCCAGCAGCGACAATCAGGGGGCGAACGAGCAGTACTTC. Translated, it gives CASSDNQGANEQYF. The rearrangement links TRBV6-5 to TRBJ2-7; TRBD1 aligns across 8 bases. The germline V gene has CDR1 MNHEY and CDR2 SVGAGI. The CDR3 length is 14 residues. V was clipped by 6 bases and J by 5 bases; unmatched bases: 9.

The chain uses TRBV5-1 and TRBJ1-3; 7 bases are shared with TRBD1. The germline V gene encodes CDR1 SGHRS and CDR2 YFSETQ. With 4 bases clipped from V and 4 bases from J, the junction kept 11 bases outside the gene matches. The CDR3 totals 16 residues. CDR3 loop: CASSPHTGDVGNTIYF. The CDR3 DNA reads TGCGCCAGCAGCCCCCATACAGGGGACGTAGGAAACACCATATATTTT.

The chain is built from TRBV27 and TRBJ2-7; D possibly corresponds to TRBD1 (7 bases). CDR1 MNHEY and CDR2 SMNVEV come from the germline V gene (reference sequence). The CDR3 length is 14 residues. V was trimmed by 8 bases and J by 7 bases, leaving 21 bases between them. The CDR3 region is CASGYRGLGGEQYF. In DNA, the CDR3 is TGTGCCAGCGGTTATAGGGGGCTCGGGGGAGAGCAGTACTTC.

The CDR3 protein is CASGKTGSEKLFF. The CDR3 bases are TGTGCCAGCGGCAAGACAGGTAGTGAAAAACTGTTTTTT. The chain links TRBV9 to TRBJ1-4; a weak D match, TRBD1 (6 bases). The CDR3 has 13 amino acids. Trimming shortened V by 7 bases and J by 7 bases, and 14 bases separated the two germline ends. Per germline, CDR1 SGDLS and CDR2 YYNGEE.

The CDR3 coding sequence is TGTGCCATCAGTGGAGGCGGGAGGGCCTACGAGCAGTACTTC. This sequence encodes CAISGGGRAYEQYF. The chain employs TRBV10-3 and TRBJ2-7; 9 bases are a match to TRBD2. The CDR3 contains 14 residues. Germline CDR1 is ENHRY and CDR2 is SYGVKD. Unmatched junction bases numbered 3, after V lost 4 bases and J lost 2 bases.

This clone was seen more than once but under ten times. This chain joins TRBV18 and TRBJ2-7; TRBD1 might be the D (6 bases). The ends were cut back, 4 bases at V and 7 bases at J, with 8 bases in the middle. CDR3 size: 11 residues. In germline, CDR1 is KGHSH, CDR2 LQKENI. CDR3 loop: CASSLRGEQYF. DNA of the CDR3: TGTGCCAGCTCACTCAGGGGAGAGCAGTACTTC.

The sample holds one count of this clone. This rearrangement joins TRBV27 to TRBJ1-1, with D unresolved. Trimming shortened V by 2 bases and J by 7 bases, and 11 bases separated the two germline ends. Germline assignment: CDR1 MNHEY and CDR2 SMNVEV (reference sequence). The CDR3 sequence is 13 residues long. This CDR3 is CASSLNARGEAFF. In nucleotides, the CDR3 is TGTGCCAGCAGTTTAAATGCTCGAGGTGAAGCTTTCTTT.

This chain uses TRBV6-5 with TRBJ2-7; 8 bases map to TRBD2. The germline V gene has CDR1 MNHEY and CDR2 SVGAGI. The CDR3 consists of 15 residues. With 5 bases clipped from V and 0 bases from J, the junction kept 6 bases outside the gene matches. CDR3 nucleotides: TGTGCCAGCAGTAATTTAGCGGGAATCTCCTACGAGCAGTACTTC. Its protein product is CASSNLAGISYEQYF.

The chain has TRBV4-3 and TRBJ2-2; 7 bases match TRBD1. The V segment lost 0 bases and the J segment 3 bases; nucleotides outside the gene matches: 4. The CDR3 spans 16 residues. Germline V gene sequence: CDR1 LGHNA, CDR2 YSLEER. This CDR3 is CASSQETTGYTGELFF. The CDR3 coding sequence is TGCGCCAGCAGCCAAGAGACGACAGGGTACACCGGGGAGCTGTTTTTT.

The DNA for the CDR3 is TGTGCCAGCAGCTTATACTTGAGTAGCACAGATACGCAGTATTTT. It yields the protein CASSLYLSSTDTQYF. The chain has TRBV11-2 and TRBJ2-3; D call uncertain. This CDR3 comprises 15 residues. In germline, CDR1 is SGHAT, CDR2 FQNNGV. Trimming removed 2 bases from V and 0 bases from J, with 9 bases in between.

V is TRBV18 and J is TRBJ2-3; D call uncertain. With 1 base removed from V and 3 bases from J, the gap between germline ends came to 8 bases. Germline V CDR1 and CDR2: KGHSH, LQKENI. There are 14 residues in the CDR3. The CDR3 region has the DNA TGTGCCAGCTCACCACTCCCGACTACAGATACGCAGTATTTT. Translated: CASSPLPTTDTQYF. Variable domain in full (rest from reference TRBV18 and TRBJ2-3): NAGVMQNPRHLVRRRGQEARLRCSPMKGHSHVYWYRQLPEEGLKFMVYLQKENIIDESGMPKERFSAEFPKEGPSILRIQQVVRGDSAAYFCASSPLPTTDTQYFGPGTRLTVL.

This clone came up once. The chain has TRBV5-4 and TRBJ1-2, with a tentative D call TRBD1 (6 bases). Germline CDR1 is SGHNT and CDR2 is YYREEE (reference sequence). Trimming left V 0 bases short and J 4 bases short, with 13 bases between. The CDR3 length is 15 residues. DNA for the CDR3: TGTGCCAGCAGCTTGGCTGGGGGCGCTTCCTATGGCTACACCTTC. It is translated as CASSLAGGASYGYTF.

This chain uses TRBV5-8 with TRBJ1-4; 10 nucleotides match TRBD1. The CDR3 has 16 amino acids. Trimming removed 4 bases from V and 0 bases from J; junction bases left unmatched: 3. Germline lookup yields CDR1 SGHTS and CDR2 YDEGEE. The CDR3, as DNA: TGTGCCAGCAGCCCCGGGACAGGGGCAACTAATGAAAAACTGTTTTTT. This gives the protein CASSPGTGATNEKLFF. Using reference TRBV5-8 and TRBJ1-4 for the parts outside the CDR3, the full variable domain is EAGVTQSPTHLIKTRGQQATLRCSPISGHTSVYWYQQALGLGLQFLLWYDEGEERNRGNFPPRFSGRQFPNYSSELNVNALELEDSALYLCASSPGTGATNEKLFFGSGTQLSVL.

This chain joins TRBV5-1 and TRBJ2-5; perhaps TRBD2 as D (6 bases). The CDR3 consists of 13 residues. Trimming removed 0 bases at V and 8 bases at J, with 11 bases between. CDR1 and CDR2 (germline): SGHRS, YFSETQ. CDR3 DNA: TGCGCCAGCAGCTTGGCGGGACTCCCTACCCAGTACTTC. Its protein product is CASSLAGLPTQYF.

The CDR3 protein is CATSSTSAPNGNEQFF. CDR3 nucleotides: TGTGCCACCAGCAGTACTAGCGCTCCGAATGGGAATGAGCAGTTCTTC. The chain couples TRBV15 to TRBJ2-1; 7 bases agree with TRBD2. V trimming: 3 bases; J trimming: 7 bases; junction bases outside the gene matches: 12. Looked up from germline, CDR1 is LNHNV and CDR2 is YYDKDF (reference sequence). The CDR3 loop spans 16 amino acids.

V and J are TRBV6-5 and TRBJ2-5; 8 positions match TRBD2. Germline V gene sequence: CDR1 MNHEY, CDR2 SVGAGI. This CDR3 is 15 amino acids long. The V gene end was trimmed by 2 bases and the J gene end by 5 bases; junction bases not matched to a gene: 7. The CDR3 nucleotides read TGTGCCAGCAGTTACGAAAGCGGGAGCGTGGAGACCCAGTACTTC. It encodes CASSYESGSVETQYF.

The rearrangement joins TRBV19 to TRBJ2-1; maybe TRBD2 (5 bases). Germline-derived CDR1 and CDR2 are LNHDA and SQIVND (reference sequence). The V and J ends lost 7 bases and 11 bases respectively, with 21 bases between them. CDR3 length: 14 amino acids. In nucleotides, the CDR3 is TGTGCCAGTAAGCTCGACGAGTGGCTAGCTAAGCAGTTCTTC. Translated: CASKLDEWLAKQFF.

This sequence joins TRBV2 and TRBJ2-6; D not resolved. The CDR3 totals 13 residues. The ends were cut back, 7 bases at V and 0 bases at J, with 4 bases in the middle. Germline CDR1 is SNHLY and CDR2 is FYNNEI. The CDR3 DNA reads as TGTGCCAGCATTAACTCTGGGGCCAACGTCCTGACTTTC. This encodes CASINSGANVLTF.

This sequence joins TRBV28 and TRBJ2-1; the match to TRBD2 covers 9 bases. The CDR3 covers 16 residues. Trimming removed 6 bases from V and 5 bases from J; junction bases left unmatched: 11. Looked up from germline, CDR1 is MDHEN and CDR2 is SYDVKM. This CDR3 reads CASRSGAGGPDNEQFF. The CDR3 region has the DNA TGTGCCAGCAGGTCGGGGGCGGGAGGGCCTGACAATGAGCAGTTCTTC.

To note about this clone: One end of the junction does not line up with germline, which may come from a read error. This chain links TRBV14 with TRBJ2-7, with 8 bases identical to TRBD2. The CDR3 spans 12 residues. Germline values: CDR1 SGHDN, CDR2 FVKESK. The chain's CDR3 is CASSQLTGTSVF. CDR3 sequence (DNA): TGTGCCAGCAGCCAACTAACCGGGACTAGTGTTTTC.

Here the CDR3 reads CASSEARTGLAKNIQYF. CDR3 nucleotides: TGTGCCAGCAGTGAGGCCCGAACGGGTCTAGCCAAAAACATTCAGTACTTC. The rearrangement links TRBV6-1 to TRBJ2-4; D call uncertain. The V end lost 3 bases, the J end lost 0 bases, and 15 bases lay between the germline ends. The germline CDR1 and CDR2 sequences are MNHNS and SASEGT. The CDR3 spans 17 residues.

This clone appeared a few times. The gene calls are TRBV30 and TRBJ2-7; TRBD2 aligns across 13 bases. Germline lookup yields CDR1 GTSNPN and CDR2 SVGIG (reference sequence). V was clipped by 4 bases and J by 0 bases; unmatched bases: 9. CDR3 length: 17 amino acids. The CDR3 region has the DNA TGTGCCTGGAAAAGGACTAGCGGGAGTTTGGCCTCCTACGAGCAGTACTTC. Protein product: CAWKRTSGSLASYEQYF.

The genes are TRBV27 and TRBJ2-7, with D unresolved. Germline V gene data show CDR1 as MNHEY and CDR2 as SMNVEV (reference sequence). V was shortened by 7 bases and J by 6 bases, with 4 bases between the two germline ends. The CDR3 has 9 amino acids. CDR3 sequence: CASTFEQYF. DNA for the CDR3: TGTGCCAGCACCTTCGAGCAGTACTTC.

This chain joins TRBV7-2 and TRBJ2-4; D may be TRBD1 (7 bases). The V and J ends lost 5 bases and 12 bases respectively, with 26 bases between them. This CDR3 contains 16 residues. Germline-derived CDR1 and CDR2 are SGHTA and FQGNSA. The CDR3 loop reads CASSAGGPGRAGGQYF. The CDR3 nucleotides are TGTGCCAGCAGCGCAGGGGGGCCCGGGCGCGCAGGGGGTCAGTACTTC.

The rearrangement joins TRBV27 to TRBJ2-7; 9 positions agree with TRBD2. In germline, CDR1 is MNHEY, CDR2 SMNVEV (reference sequence). V shed 5 bases and J 3 bases; nucleotides not matched to a gene: 8. The CDR3 contains 15 residues. CDR3 DNA sequence: TGTGCCAGCAGTCAGACTAGCGGTGTTTTCTACGAGCAGTACTTC. Amino acids: CASSQTSGVFYEQYF.

V usage is TRBV6-5 and J usage is TRBJ1-3; the D is unclear. The CDR3 has 13 residues. In germline, CDR1 is MNHEY, CDR2 SVGAGI. V was cut by 7 bases and J by 3 bases, with 10 bases left in between. The chain's CDR3 is CASIPGGGNTIYF. The CDR3 DNA sequence: TGTGCCAGCATCCCCGGAGGTGGAAACACCATATATTTT.